These 9 T cell receptor beta chains came from one sample sequenced in a study of cytomegalovirus exposure and HLA in healthy donors. TCRdb keeps only in-frame clones here, not all; method: immunoSEQ multiplex PCR. The table has around 240,000 clones, around 90% seen once. The sample was PBMCs. The receptors were gathered from a young woman in good health and CMV-seronegative.

V usage is TRBV19 and J usage is TRBJ2-3, with 10 bases identical to TRBD1. The CDR3 is 15 residues long. Germline loops: CDR1 LNHDA, CDR2 SQIVND (reference sequence). Trimming cost V 1 base and J 4 bases; bases outside gene matches: 2. This CDR3 is CASSIGTGGADTQYF. In DNA form, the CDR3 reads TGTGCCAGTAGTATAGGGACAGGGGGAGCAGATACGCAGTATTTT.

CDR3 sequence: CASSSEASEAFF. The CDR3 DNA sequence: TGTGCCAGCAGCTCAGAGGCCTCTGAAGCTTTCTTT. The chain is built from TRBV28 and TRBJ1-1; D not resolved. V was pared by 6 bases and J by 6 bases, with 11 bases between. Germline CDR1 and CDR2: MDHEN and SYDVKM. The CDR3 length is 12 residues.

The CDR3, as DNA: TGTGCCAGCAGCCCAGCGGGGGGGTCCCTCAATGAGCAGTTCTTC. Translated, it gives CASSPAGGSLNEQFF. The chain links TRBV7-3 to TRBJ2-1; 10 nucleotides line up with TRBD2. This CDR3 spans 15 amino acids. Germline CDR1 is SGHTA and CDR2 is FQGTGA. The junction had 7 bases not matched to a gene; V was cut back by 5 bases and J by 6 bases.

The V call is TRBV7-8, the J call TRBJ1-3; D may be TRBD1 (5 bases). Germline CDR1 reads SGHVS; CDR2 reads FQNEAQ. The CDR3 is 14 amino acids. Trimming took 4 bases from V and 4 from J, leaving 11 bases between them. CDR3 in DNA: TGTGCCAGCAGCTGGGGCCGGTCCGGAAACACCATATATTTT. Protein product: CASSWGRSGNTIYF.

This clone was counted once. This chain links TRBV18 with TRBJ2-7; no clear D. CDR3 size: 15 residues. The V gene lost 2 bases and the J gene lost 3 bases, with 14 bases spanning the gap. Per the germline V gene, CDR1 is KGHSH and CDR2 is LQKENI. CDR3 residues: CASSPGSAILYEQYV. The CDR3 DNA follows: TGTGCCAGCTCACCAGGCAGCGCCATCCTCTACGAGCAGTACGTC.

CDR3 DNA: TGTGCCAGCAGTTCGGACAGACCCTATAATTCACCCCTCCACTTT. It is translated as CASSSDRPYNSPLHF. The chain carries TRBV28 and TRBJ1-6; D is perhaps TRBD1 (6 bases). CDR1 and CDR2 from the germline V gene are MDHEN and SYDVKM. V lost 4 bases to trimming and J lost 2 bases, with 9 bases between them. CDR3 length: 15 amino acids.

This clone was recorded once. The J gene is TRBJ2-7, the V gene TRBV4-1; TRBD2 matches 16 bases. Germline V gene sequence: CDR1 MGHRA, CDR2 YSYEKL. The CDR3 has 20 residues. J gave up 1 base and V 0 bases, and 9 bases lay outside the gene matches. CDR3 protein: CASSQEPGLAGGRWSYEQYF. For the CDR3, the DNA is TGCGCCAGCAGCCAAGAGCCGGGACTAGCGGGGGGGCGGTGGTCCTACGAGCAGTACTTC.

The DNA for the CDR3 is TGCGCCAGCAGCCAAGGCGGGACAGGGGAAAGTGGGGCCAACGTCCTGACTTTC. It is translated as CASSQGGTGESGANVLTF. The genes are TRBV4-3 and TRBJ2-6, with 10 bases aligning to TRBD1. Looked up from germline, CDR1 is LGHNA and CDR2 is YSLEER. This CDR3 contains 18 residues. The trim removed 1 base at V and 3 bases at J, leaving 6 bases unmatched.

This clone was recorded a few times. The chain recombines TRBV4-1 with TRBJ1-2; D possibly corresponds to TRBD1 (5 bases). The germline gives CDR1 MGHRA, CDR2 YSYEKL. The CDR3 covers 14 residues. V was cut by 1 base and J by 4 bases, with 10 bases left in between. In DNA, the CDR3 is TGCGCCAGCAGCCAAGTACAGGACCTCTATGGCTACACCTTC. The encoded protein is CASSQVQDLYGYTF.